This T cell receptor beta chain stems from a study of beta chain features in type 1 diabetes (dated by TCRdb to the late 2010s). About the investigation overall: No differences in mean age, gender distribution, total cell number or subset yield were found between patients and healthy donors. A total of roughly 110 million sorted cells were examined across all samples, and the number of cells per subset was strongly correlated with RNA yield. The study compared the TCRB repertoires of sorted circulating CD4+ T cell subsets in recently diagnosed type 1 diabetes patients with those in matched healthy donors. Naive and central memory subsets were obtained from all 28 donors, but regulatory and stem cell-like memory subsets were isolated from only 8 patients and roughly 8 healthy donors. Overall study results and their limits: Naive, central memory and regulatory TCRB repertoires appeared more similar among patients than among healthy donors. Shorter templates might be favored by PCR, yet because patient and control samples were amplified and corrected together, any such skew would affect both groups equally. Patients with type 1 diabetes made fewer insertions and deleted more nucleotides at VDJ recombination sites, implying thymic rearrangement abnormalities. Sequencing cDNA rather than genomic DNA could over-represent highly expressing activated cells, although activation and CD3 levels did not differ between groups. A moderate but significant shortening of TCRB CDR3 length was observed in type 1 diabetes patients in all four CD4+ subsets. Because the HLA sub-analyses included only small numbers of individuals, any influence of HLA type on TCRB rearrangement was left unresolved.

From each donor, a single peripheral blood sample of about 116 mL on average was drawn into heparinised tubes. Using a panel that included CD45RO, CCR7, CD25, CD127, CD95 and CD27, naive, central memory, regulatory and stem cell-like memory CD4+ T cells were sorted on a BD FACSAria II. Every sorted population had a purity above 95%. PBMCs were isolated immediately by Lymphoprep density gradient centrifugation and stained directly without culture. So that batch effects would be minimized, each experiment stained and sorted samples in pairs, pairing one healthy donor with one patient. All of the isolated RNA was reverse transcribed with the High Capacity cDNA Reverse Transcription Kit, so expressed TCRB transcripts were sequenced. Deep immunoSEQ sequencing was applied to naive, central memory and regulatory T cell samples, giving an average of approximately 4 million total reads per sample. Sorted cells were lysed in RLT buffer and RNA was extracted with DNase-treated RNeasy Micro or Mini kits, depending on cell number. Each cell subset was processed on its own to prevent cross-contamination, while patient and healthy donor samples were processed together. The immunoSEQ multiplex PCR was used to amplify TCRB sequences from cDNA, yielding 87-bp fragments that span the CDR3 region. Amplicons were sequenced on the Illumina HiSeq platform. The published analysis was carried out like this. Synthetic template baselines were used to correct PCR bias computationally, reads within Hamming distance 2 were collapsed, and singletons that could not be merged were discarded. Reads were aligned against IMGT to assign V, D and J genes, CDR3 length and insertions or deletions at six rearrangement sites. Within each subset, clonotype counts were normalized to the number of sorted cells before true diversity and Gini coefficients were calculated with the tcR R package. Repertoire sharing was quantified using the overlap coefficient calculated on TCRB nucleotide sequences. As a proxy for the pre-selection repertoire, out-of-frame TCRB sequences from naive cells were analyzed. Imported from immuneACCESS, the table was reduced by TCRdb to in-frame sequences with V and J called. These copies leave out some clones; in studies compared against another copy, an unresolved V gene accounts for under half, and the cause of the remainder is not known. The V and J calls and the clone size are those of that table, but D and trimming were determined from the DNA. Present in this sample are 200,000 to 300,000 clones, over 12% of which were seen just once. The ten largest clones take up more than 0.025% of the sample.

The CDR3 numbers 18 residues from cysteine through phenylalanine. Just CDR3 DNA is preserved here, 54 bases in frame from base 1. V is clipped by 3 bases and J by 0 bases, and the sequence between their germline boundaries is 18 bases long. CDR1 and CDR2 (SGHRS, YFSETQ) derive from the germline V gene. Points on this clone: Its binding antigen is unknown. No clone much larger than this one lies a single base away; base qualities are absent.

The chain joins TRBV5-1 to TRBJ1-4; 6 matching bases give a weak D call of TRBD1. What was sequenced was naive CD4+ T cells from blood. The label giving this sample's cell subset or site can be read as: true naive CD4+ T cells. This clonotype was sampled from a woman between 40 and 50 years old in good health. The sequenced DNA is TGCGCCAGCAGCTATGCCCTACAGGGCTCCGCAACTAATGAAAAACTGTTTTTT. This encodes CASSYALQGSATNEKLFF.